The clone carrying this T cell receptor (beta chain) was detected a few times. Its antigen is unknown. Together with a sample-barcoded 5' primer, a J-beta primer mix was included in a second PCR lasting 7 to 11 cycles. TCRdb ran MiXCR on the 5' RACE reads and lists one entry per CDR3 protein. The sample comprises approximately 490,000 distinct CDR3 sequences, approximately 25% of which are singletons, and roughly 9.4% rests with the top ten. The CDR3 contains 12 residues. Germline loops: CDR1 MDHEN, CDR2 SYDVKM. V was clipped by 8 bases and J by 0 bases, with 7 bases between them. These data originate in a study of blood T cells in healthy people across ages. Study results and limitations: Relative to aged donors, long-lived donors carried more naive CD4+ cells and displayed higher diversity.

These sequences were also reported in another study, on T cells of mothers and their children. That report notes: Study donors consisted of a few healthy Caucasian mothers and their six children. Each child gave approximately 3.2 million TCR beta CDR3 reads (each mother, over 9 million). Unrelated pairs and related pairs have their TCR recombination output shaped similarly by thymic selection.

The chain is built from TRBV28 and TRBJ1-1; no clear D gene. This receptor was taken from a boy aged 5 to 17 in good health. The specimen was blood. CDR3 in DNA: TGTGCCAGCGCTACTATGAACACTGAAGCTTTCTTT. Translated, it gives CASATMNTEAFF.